This passage covers 19 T cell receptor beta chains from one sample sequenced in a study of T cell responses to AZD1222 COVID-19 vaccine. The method was immunoSEQ multiplex PCR; TCRdb's version includes in-frame clones alone and lacks a portion of them. The data contain roughly 79,000 clones, more than 75% of them seen just once; the ten biggest clones take up around a fifth. Sample: peripheral blood, taken on day 0 of AZD1222 vaccination. These receptors originate from an adult in good health.

This chain's CDR3 is CASSDGTGGTNIQYF. For the CDR3, the DNA is TGTGCCAGCAGTGACGGGACAGGGGGCACGAACATTCAGTACTTC. This chain joins TRBV6-4 and TRBJ2-4, with 12 bases fitting TRBD1. CDR3 length equals 15 residues. CDR1 and CDR2 (germline): MRHNA, SNTAGT. V gave up 2 bases and J gave up 7 bases; unmatched junction bases: 3.

The rearrangement links TRBV19 to TRBJ1-5; TRBD1 aligns across 10 bases. V lost 2 bases and J lost 3; bases outside the gene matches: 7. The CDR3 consists of 17 residues. Germline V CDR1 and CDR2: LNHDA, SQIVND (reference sequence). CDR3 bases: TGTGCCAGTAGTATAATCCTGACAGGGGGCTTCAATCAGCCCCAGCATTTT. The encoded protein is CASSIILTGGFNQPQHF.

The gene calls are TRBV9 and TRBJ2-2; the match to TRBD2 covers 15 bases. The CDR3 has 18 amino acids. The ends lost 3 bases at V and 4 bases at J; junction bases unmatched: 7. CDR1 is SGDLS and CDR2 is YYNGEE in the germline V gene. CDR3 loop: CASSGGLAGGAVTGELFF. In DNA form, the CDR3 reads TGTGCCAGCAGCGGGGGACTAGCGGGAGGCGCGGTCACCGGGGAGCTGTTTTTT.

The chain couples TRBV27 to TRBJ2-7; TRBD1 aligns across 9 bases. This CDR3 is 15 amino acids long. J was trimmed by 3 bases and V by 5 bases; bases with no gene match: 8. From germline, CDR1 is MNHEY and CDR2 SMNVEV (reference sequence). CDR3 DNA sequence: TGTGCCAGCAGTATGTCCGGGACAGGGAACTACGAGCAGTACTTC. Amino acids: CASSMSGTGNYEQYF.

CDR3 nucleotide sequence: TGCGCCAGCAGCTCGGAGGAGAATGAGCAGTTCTTC. Protein: CASSSEENEQFF. This chain uses TRBV5-1 with TRBJ2-1; a possible D gene is TRBD2 (5 bases). This CDR3 contains 12 residues. Between the trimmed V and J ends, which lost 3 bases and 7 bases, there was a span of 8 bases. The germline V gene encodes CDR1 SGHRS and CDR2 YFSETQ.

This clone is a singleton in its sample. The gene calls are TRBV5-1 and TRBJ2-5, with TRBD2 identical over 11 bases. Germline loops: CDR1 SGHRS, CDR2 YFSETQ. J gave up 4 bases and V 0 bases, and 8 bases lay outside the gene matches. This CDR3 region has 17 residues. The CDR3 DNA is TGCGCCAGCAGCTTGGCGCAAAACGGACTAGCGGGAGAGACCCAGTACTTC. Protein sequence: CASSLAQNGLAGETQYF. Using reference TRBV5-1 and TRBJ2-5 for the parts outside the CDR3, the full variable domain is KAGVTQTPRYLIKTRGQQVTLSCSPISGHRSVSWYQQTPGQGLQFLFEYFSETQRNKGNFPGRFSGRQFSNSRSEMNVSTLELGDSALYLCASSLAQNGLAGETQYFGPGTRLLVL.

The chain carries TRBV6-6 and TRBJ2-1; TRBD2 aligns across 11 bases. The J segment lost 3 bases and the V segment lost 5 bases, leaving 15 bases of the junction unmatched. The germline gives CDR1 MNHNY, CDR2 SVGAGI (reference sequence). This CDR3 spans 19 amino acids. The CDR3 spells CASSRQQGTGTSGYNEQFF. The DNA of the CDR3 is TGTGCCAGCAGTCGACAACAGGGCACCGGGACTAGCGGCTACAATGAGCAGTTCTTC.

This sequence joins TRBV25-1 and TRBJ1-2, with a weak D call TRBD1 (5 bases). V lost 6 bases, J lost 5 bases, and 10 bases lay in between. CDR1 is MGHDK and CDR2 is SYGVNS in the germline V gene. CDR3 length: 12 amino acids. In nucleotides, the CDR3 is TGTGCCAGCAGCGGAGGGGCGTATGGCTACACCTTC. This codes for CASSGGAYGYTF.

The chain combines TRBV5-1 with TRBJ2-6; D ambiguous. This CDR3 is built from 15 residues. Trimming removed 0 bases from V and 4 bases from J, with 8 bases in between. Germline V gene sequence: CDR1 SGHRS, CDR2 YFSETQ. The CDR3: CASSLGQSGANVLTF. The DNA of the CDR3 is TGCGCCAGCAGCTTGGGGCAGTCCGGGGCCAACGTCCTGACTTTC.

The rearrangement uses TRBV29-1 and TRBJ2-1, with 8 positions matching TRBD2. This CDR3 spans 18 amino acids. The junction had 17 bases not matched to a gene; V was cut back by 7 bases and J by 0 bases. Per the germline V gene, CDR1 is SQVTM and CDR2 is ANQGSEA. CDR3 region: CSAYWTVRAGASYNEQFF. Here the CDR3 DNA reads TGCAGCGCCTACTGGACAGTTAGAGCGGGAGCCTCCTACAATGAGCAGTTCTTC.

The chain uses TRBV24-1 and TRBJ2-7; 9 bases line up with TRBD1. The V gene end was trimmed by 2 bases and the J gene end by 6 bases; junction bases not matched to a gene: 7. CDR1 is KGHDR and CDR2 is SFDVKD in the germline V gene. This CDR3 is 15 amino acids long. CDR3 DNA: TGTGCCACCAGTGATTCCGGGACAGGGTTAAGCGAGCAGTACTTC. Protein sequence: CATSDSGTGLSEQYF.

The V gene is TRBV5-1, the J gene TRBJ1-2; D possibly corresponds to TRBD1 (5 bases). Germline V lookup: CDR1 SGHRS, CDR2 YFSETQ. This CDR3 is built from 16 residues. V dropped 0 bases and J dropped 5 bases, with 17 bases sitting between them. The CDR3 nucleotides are TGCGCCAGCAGCTTGGGGGCGACAGTAGTTGGATATGGCTACACCTTC. It codes for CASSLGATVVGYGYTF.

The chain uses TRBV7-9 and TRBJ1-4, with D possibly TRBD1 on 5 matching bases. The germline gives CDR1 SEHNR, CDR2 FQNEAQ (reference sequence). The CDR3 length is 15 residues. Trimming stripped 1 base from V and 8 bases from J, with 14 bases between. The DNA for the CDR3 is TGTGCCAGCAGCTTAGGTGGGGGGAGTACGGAAAAACTGTTTTTT. This gives the protein CASSLGGGSTEKLFF. The full variable domain, its missing parts supplied by reference TRBV7-9 and TRBJ1-4, is DTGVSQNPRHKITKRGQNVTFRCDPISEHNRLYWYRQTLGQGPEFLTYFQNEAQLEKSRLLSDRFSAERPKGSFSTLEIQRTEQGDSAMYLCASSLGGGSTEKLFFGSGTQLSVL.

The V call is TRBV6-2 or TRBV6-3, the J call TRBJ2-1, with 12 nucleotides matching TRBD2. This CDR3 contains 15 residues. Germline-derived CDR1 and CDR2 are MNHEY and SVGEGT. Trimming cost V 2 bases and J 9 bases; bases outside gene matches: 5. Here the CDR3 reads CASSYTASGRGEQFF. In nucleotides, the CDR3 is TGTGCCAGCAGTTACACTGCTAGCGGGAGGGGTGAGCAGTTCTTC.

The genes are TRBV6-5 and TRBJ1-1; D is unclear. V lost 5 bases, J lost 5 bases, and 15 bases lay in between. CDR3 size: 14 residues. Germline V gene data show CDR1 as MNHEY and CDR2 as SVGAGI. CDR3 DNA: TGTGCCAGCAGTACGAATGAGGGTTTTACTGAAGCTTTCTTT. Its translation is CASSTNEGFTEAFF.

The chain recombines TRBV7-9 with TRBJ1-6, with 9 positions matching TRBD1. From germline, CDR1 is SEHNR and CDR2 FQNEAQ (reference sequence). The CDR3 consists of 15 residues. With V trimmed by 1 base and J by 8 bases, 3 bases remained unmatched. CDR3 sequence (DNA): TGTGCCAGCAGCTTAGGACAGGGGGATTATTCACCCCTCCACTTT. Translated: CASSLGQGDYSPLHF.

The V call is TRBV6-5, the J call TRBJ2-2, with D possibly TRBD1 on 5 matching bases. The CDR3 is 14 amino acids. V dropped 6 bases and J dropped 7 bases, with 15 bases sitting between them. Germline V CDR1 and CDR2: MNHEY, SVGAGI. The CDR3, as DNA: TGTGCCAGCAGAAGGATAGGGGCCCTCGGGGAGCTGTTTTTT. This codes for CASRRIGALGELFF.

V and J are TRBV11-3 and TRBJ2-5; 12 bases map to TRBD2. With V trimmed by 5 bases and J by 4 bases, 8 bases remained unmatched. CDR3 length: 16 amino acids. CDR1 is SGHNT and CDR2 is YENEEA in the germline V gene. CDR3 residues: CASSVGLAGPSETQYF. The CDR3 nucleotides are TGTGCCAGCAGCGTCGGACTAGCGGGGCCCTCAGAGACCCAGTACTTC.

The chain carries TRBV28 and TRBJ1-2; weak D call: TRBD1 (6 bases). This CDR3 spans 17 amino acids. The germline CDR1 and CDR2 sequences are MDHEN and SYDVKM. Trimming took off 3 bases at V and 3 bases at J, with 20 bases between the two ends. The CDR3 DNA follows: TGTGCCAGCAGTTTGTTACCATACAGGGCGCGGGACTATGGCTACACCTTC. As protein: CASSLLPYRARDYGYTF.